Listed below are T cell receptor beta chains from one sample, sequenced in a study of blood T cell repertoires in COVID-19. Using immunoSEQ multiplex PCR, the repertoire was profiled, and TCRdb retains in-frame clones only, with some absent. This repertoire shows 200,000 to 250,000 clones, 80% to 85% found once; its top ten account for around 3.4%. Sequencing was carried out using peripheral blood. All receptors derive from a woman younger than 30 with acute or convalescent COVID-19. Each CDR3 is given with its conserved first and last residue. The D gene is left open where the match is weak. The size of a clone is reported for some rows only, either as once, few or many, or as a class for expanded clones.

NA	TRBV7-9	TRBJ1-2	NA	CASSLGELYGYTF	TGTGCCAGCAGCTTAGGGGAGCTCTATGGCTACACCTTC
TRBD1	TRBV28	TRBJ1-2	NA	CASDTGTGASLYGYTF	TGTGCCAGCGATACCGGGACAGGGGCCTCCCTCTATGGCTACACCTTC
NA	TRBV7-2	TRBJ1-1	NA	CASSFDRMNTEAFF	TGTGCCAGCAGCTTCGACAGAATGAACACTGAAGCTTTCTTT
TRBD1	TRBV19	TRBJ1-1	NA	CATRRGQWTEAFF	TGTGCCACAAGGAGGGGGCAGTGGACTGAAGCTTTCTTT
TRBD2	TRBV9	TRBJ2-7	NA	CASSARTSGSVHEQYF	TGTGCCAGCAGCGCCCGGACTAGCGGGAGCGTCCACGAGCAGTACTTC
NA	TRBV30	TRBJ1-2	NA	CAWQVGGRGYTF	TGTGCCTGGCAAGTCGGGGGGCGAGGCTACACCTTC
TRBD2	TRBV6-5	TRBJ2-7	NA	CASSQRGLGLYEQYF	TGTGCCAGCAGTCAGCGGGGACTGGGACTTTACGAGCAGTACTTC
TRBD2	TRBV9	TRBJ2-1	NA	CASARTGGNEQFF	TGTGCCAGTGCTAGGACGGGGGGCAATGAGCAGTTCTTC
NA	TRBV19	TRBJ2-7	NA	CASSIVDAGYEQYF	TGTGCCAGTAGTATAGTCGACGCAGGATACGAGCAGTACTTC
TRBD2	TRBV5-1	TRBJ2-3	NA	CASSLGAGATDTQYF	TGCGCCAGCAGCTTAGGAGCGGGAGCCACAGATACGCAGTATTTT
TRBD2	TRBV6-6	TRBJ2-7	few	CASSYRGAGETKQYF	TGTGCCAGCAGTTACAGGGGAGCGGGAGAAACTAAGCAGTACTTC
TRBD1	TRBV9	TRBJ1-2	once	CASSVDTGAGIVGYGYTF	TGTGCCAGCAGCGTAGATACAGGGGCCGGGATTGTCGGCTATGGCTACACCTTC
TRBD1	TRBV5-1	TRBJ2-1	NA	CASRDREYNEQFF	TGCGCCAGCCGGGACAGGGAGTACAATGAGCAGTTCTTC
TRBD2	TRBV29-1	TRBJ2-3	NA	CSVEDAGGLAGVPITDTQYF	TGCAGCGTTGAAGATGCCGGCGGACTAGCGGGAGTCCCCATCACAGATACGCAGTATTTT
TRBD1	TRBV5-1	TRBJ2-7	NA	CASSGGQGVYEQYF	TGCGCCAGCAGCGGGGGACAGGGGGTCTACGAGCAGTACTTC
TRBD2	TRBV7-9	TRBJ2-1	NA	CANSGLATYNEQFF	TGTGCCAACTCGGGACTAGCGACTTACAATGAGCAGTTCTTC
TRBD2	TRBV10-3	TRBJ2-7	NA	CAISLFTSSGGTYEQYF	TGTGCCATCAGTCTCTTTACCTCTAGCGGAGGGACCTACGAGCAGTACTTC
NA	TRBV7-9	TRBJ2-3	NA	CASSSPARGTPLYF	TGTGCCAGCAGCTCACCAGCGAGAGGGACTCCGTTGTATTTT
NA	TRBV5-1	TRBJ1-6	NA	CASSPTGNYNSPLHF	TGCGCCAGCAGCCCAACAGGAAACTATAATTCACCCCTCCACTTT
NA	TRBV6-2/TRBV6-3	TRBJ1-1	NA	CASSYSRGTEAFF	TGTGCCAGCAGTTACTCCCGGGGAACTGAAGCTTTCTTT
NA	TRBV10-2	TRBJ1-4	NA	CASSPGKTNEKLFF	TGCGCCAGCAGCCCAGGGAAAACTAATGAAAAACTGTTTTTT
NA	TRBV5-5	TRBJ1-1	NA	CASSPHRSSEAFF	TGTGCCAGCAGCCCCCATCGCAGTTCTGAAGCTTTCTTT
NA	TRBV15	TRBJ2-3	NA	CATSRDIWGRLDTQYF	TGTGCCACCAGCAGAGATATCTGGGGGCGCTTAGATACGCAGTATTTT
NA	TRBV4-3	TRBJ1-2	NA	CASSPAVGFYGYTF	TGCGCCAGCAGCCCGGCGGTTGGGTTTTATGGCTACACCTTC
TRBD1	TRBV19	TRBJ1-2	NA	CASSGQGANYGYTF	TGTGCCAGTAGTGGACAGGGGGCTAACTATGGCTACACCTTC
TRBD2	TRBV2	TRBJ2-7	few	CASSETLSSGIYEQYF	TGTGCCAGCAGTGAAACGTTGTCTAGCGGGATCTACGAGCAGTACTTC
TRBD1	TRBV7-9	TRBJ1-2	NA	CASSPGQGYGYTF	TGTGCCAGCAGCCCTGGACAGGGGTATGGCTACACCTTC
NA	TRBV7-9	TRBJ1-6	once	CASSLTGINSPLHF	TGTGCCAGCAGCTTGACAGGAATCAATTCACCCCTCCACTTT
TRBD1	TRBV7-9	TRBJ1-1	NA	CASSSGTDNTEAFF	TGTGCCAGCAGCTCCGGGACAGACAACACTGAAGCTTTCTTT
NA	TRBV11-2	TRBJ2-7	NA	CASSLVTGSENSEQYF	TGTGCCAGCAGCTTAGTGACAGGTTCAGAGAACTCCGAGCAGTACTTC
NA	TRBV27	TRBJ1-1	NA	CASLGADRPLGEAFF	TGTGCCAGCCTTGGGGCGGACAGACCGCTCGGTGAAGCTTTCTTT
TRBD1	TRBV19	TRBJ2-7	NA	CASSIEWTGGYEQYF	TGTGCCAGTAGTATAGAGTGGACAGGGGGCTACGAGCAGTACTTC
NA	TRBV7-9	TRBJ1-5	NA	CASSLGRQGSNQPQHF	TGTGCCAGCAGCTTAGGTCGGCAGGGTAGCAATCAGCCCCAGCATTTT
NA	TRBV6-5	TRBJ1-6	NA	CASRQGGSPLHF	TGTGCCAGCAGACAGGGTGGTTCACCCCTCCACTTT
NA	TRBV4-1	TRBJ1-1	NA	CASSQDLRGGTEAFF	TGCGCCAGCAGCCAAGATCTTCGGGGTGGCACTGAAGCTTTCTTT